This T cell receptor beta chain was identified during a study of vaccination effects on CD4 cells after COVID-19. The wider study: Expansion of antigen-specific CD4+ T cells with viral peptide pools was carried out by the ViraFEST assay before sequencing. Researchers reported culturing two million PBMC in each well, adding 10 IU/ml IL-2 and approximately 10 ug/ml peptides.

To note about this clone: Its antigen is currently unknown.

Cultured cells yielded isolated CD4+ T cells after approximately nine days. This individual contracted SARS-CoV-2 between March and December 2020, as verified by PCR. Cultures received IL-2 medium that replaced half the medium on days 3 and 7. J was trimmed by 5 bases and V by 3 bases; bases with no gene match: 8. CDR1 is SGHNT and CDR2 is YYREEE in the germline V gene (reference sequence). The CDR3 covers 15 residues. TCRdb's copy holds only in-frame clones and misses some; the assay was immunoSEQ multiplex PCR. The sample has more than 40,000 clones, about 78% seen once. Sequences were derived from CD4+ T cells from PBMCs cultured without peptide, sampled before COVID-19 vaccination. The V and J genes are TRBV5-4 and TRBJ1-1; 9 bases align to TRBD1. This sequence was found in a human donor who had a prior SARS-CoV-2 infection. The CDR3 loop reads CASSSGTGRITEAFF. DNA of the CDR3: TGTGCCAGCAGCTCCGGGACAGGGCGTATTACTGAAGCTTTCTTT.